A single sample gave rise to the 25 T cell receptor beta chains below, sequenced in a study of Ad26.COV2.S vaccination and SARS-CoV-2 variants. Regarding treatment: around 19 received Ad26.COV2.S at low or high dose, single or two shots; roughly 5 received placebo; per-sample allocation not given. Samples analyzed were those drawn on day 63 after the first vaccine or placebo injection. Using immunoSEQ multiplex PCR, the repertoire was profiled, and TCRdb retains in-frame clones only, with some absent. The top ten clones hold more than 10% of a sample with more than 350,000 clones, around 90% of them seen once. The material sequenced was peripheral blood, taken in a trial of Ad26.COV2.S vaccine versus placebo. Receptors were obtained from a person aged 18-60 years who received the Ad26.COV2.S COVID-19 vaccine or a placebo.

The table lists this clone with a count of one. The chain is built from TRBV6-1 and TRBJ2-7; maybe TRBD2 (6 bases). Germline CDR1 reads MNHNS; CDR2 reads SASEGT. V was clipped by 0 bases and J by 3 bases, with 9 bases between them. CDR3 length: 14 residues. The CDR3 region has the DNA TGTGCCAGCAGTGAAGCTGCTAGCGACTACGAGCAGTACTTC. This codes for CASSEAASDYEQYF.

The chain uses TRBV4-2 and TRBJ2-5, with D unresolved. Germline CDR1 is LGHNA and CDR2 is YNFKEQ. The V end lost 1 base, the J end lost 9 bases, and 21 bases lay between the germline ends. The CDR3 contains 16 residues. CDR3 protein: CASSQAQILSVGSQYF. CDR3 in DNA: TGTGCCAGCAGCCAAGCCCAAATTCTCTCTGTGGGGTCCCAGTACTTC.

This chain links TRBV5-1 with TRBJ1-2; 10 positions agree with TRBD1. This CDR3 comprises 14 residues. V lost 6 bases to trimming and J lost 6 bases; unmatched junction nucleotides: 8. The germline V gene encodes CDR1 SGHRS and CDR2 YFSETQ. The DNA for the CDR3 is TGCGCCAGCACCGTCGGACAGGGGGTCGATGGCTACACCTTC. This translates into CASTVGQGVDGYTF.

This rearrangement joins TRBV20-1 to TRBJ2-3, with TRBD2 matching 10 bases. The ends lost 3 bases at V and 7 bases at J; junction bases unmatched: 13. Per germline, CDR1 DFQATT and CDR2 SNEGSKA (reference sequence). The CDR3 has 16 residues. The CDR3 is CSASPGRLAGVNTQYF. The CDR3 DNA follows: TGCAGTGCTAGTCCAGGCCGCCTAGCGGGAGTAAATACGCAGTATTTT.

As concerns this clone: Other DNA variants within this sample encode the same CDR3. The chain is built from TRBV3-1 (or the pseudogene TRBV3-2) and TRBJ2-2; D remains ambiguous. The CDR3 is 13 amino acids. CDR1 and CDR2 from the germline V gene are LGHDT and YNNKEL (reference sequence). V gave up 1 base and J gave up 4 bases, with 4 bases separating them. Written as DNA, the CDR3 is TGTGCCAGCAGCCAAGGGGGCACCGGGGAGCTGTTTTTT. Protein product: CASSQGGTGELFF.

DNA for the CDR3: TGTGCCAGCTCACCACCGAGCAGGGGCGCAGACTATGGCTACACCTTC. Its translation: CASSPPSRGADYGYTF. This chain connects TRBV18 to TRBJ1-2; tentative D call: TRBD1 (6 bases). Trimming shortened V by 0 bases and J by 3 bases, and 14 bases separated the two germline ends. Per germline, CDR1 KGHSH and CDR2 LQKENI. This CDR3 contains 16 residues.

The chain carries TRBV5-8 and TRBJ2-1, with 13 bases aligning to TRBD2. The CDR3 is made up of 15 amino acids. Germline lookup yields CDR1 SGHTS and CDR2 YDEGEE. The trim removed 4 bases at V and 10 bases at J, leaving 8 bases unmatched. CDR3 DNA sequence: TGTGCCAGCAGCCCTGGACTAGCGGGAGTAGGCGAGCAGTTCTTC. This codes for CASSPGLAGVGEQFF.

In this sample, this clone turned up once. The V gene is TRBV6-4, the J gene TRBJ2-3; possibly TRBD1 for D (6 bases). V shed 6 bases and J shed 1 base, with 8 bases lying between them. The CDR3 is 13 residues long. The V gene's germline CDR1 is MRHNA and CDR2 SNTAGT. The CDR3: CASRGAGTDTQYF. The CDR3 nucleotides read TGTGCCAGCAGGGGGGCCGGCACAGATACGCAGTATTTT.

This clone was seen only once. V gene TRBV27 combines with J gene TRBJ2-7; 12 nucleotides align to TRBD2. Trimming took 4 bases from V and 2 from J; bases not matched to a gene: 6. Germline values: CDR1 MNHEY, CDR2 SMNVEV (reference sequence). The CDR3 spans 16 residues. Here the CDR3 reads CASSSMTSGRTYEQYF. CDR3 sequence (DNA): TGTGCCAGCAGTTCAATGACTAGCGGGAGAACCTACGAGCAGTACTTC.

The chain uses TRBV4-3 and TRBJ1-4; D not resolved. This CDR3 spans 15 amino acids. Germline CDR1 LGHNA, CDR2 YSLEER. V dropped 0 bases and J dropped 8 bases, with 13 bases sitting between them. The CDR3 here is CASSQDSGFWEKLFF. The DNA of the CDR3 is TGCGCCAGCAGCCAAGATTCGGGTTTTTGGGAAAAACTGTTTTTT.

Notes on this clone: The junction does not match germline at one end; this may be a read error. The CDR3 region has the DNA TGTGCCAGCAGCACACCTAATAACCATGGCTACACCTTC. Its translation: CASSTPNNHGYTF. The chain uses TRBV9 and TRBJ1-2; D gene uncertain. The CDR3 contains 13 residues. From germline, CDR1 is SGDLS and CDR2 YYNGEE.

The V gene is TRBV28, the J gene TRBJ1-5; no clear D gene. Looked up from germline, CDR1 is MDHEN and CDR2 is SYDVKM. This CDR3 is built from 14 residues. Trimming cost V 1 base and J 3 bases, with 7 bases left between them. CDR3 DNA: TGTGCCAGCAGTTTATCCGGGAACAATCAGCCCCAGCATTTT. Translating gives CASSLSGNNQPQHF. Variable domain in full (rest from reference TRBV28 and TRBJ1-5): DVKVTQSSRYLVKRTGEKVFLECVQDMDHENMFWYRQDPGLGLRLIYFSYDVKMKEKGDIPEGYSVSREKKERFSLILESASTNQTSMYLCASSLSGNNQPQHFGDGTRLSIL.

CDR3 loop: CAWQVAGGDTQYF. CDR3 DNA: TGTGCCTGGCAGGTAGCGGGAGGGGATACGCAGTATTTT. The gene calls are TRBV30 and TRBJ2-3, with 11 bases matching TRBD2. J was trimmed by 6 bases and V by 5 bases; bases with no gene match: 4. This CDR3 contains 13 residues. CDR1 and CDR2 (germline): GTSNPN, SVGIG (reference sequence).

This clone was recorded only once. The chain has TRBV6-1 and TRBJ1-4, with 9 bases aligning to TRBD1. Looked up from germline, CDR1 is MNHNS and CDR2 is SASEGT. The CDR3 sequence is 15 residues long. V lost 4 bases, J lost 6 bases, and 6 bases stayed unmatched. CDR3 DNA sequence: TGTGCCAGCAGTGGGCCGAGGGACAGGGATGAAAAACTGTTTTTT. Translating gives CASSGPRDRDEKLFF.

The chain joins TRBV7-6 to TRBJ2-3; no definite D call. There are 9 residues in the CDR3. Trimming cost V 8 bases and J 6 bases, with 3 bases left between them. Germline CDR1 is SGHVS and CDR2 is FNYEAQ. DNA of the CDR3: TGTGCCAGCGTGGATACGCAGTATTTT. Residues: CASVDTQYF.

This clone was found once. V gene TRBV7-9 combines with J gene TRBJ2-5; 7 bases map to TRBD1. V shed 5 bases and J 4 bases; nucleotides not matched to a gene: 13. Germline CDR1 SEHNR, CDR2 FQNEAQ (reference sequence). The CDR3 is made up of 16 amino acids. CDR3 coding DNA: TGTGCCAGCAGCCCACTACCTGGGGACAGCGGAGAGACCCAGTACTTC. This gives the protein CASSPLPGDSGETQYF.

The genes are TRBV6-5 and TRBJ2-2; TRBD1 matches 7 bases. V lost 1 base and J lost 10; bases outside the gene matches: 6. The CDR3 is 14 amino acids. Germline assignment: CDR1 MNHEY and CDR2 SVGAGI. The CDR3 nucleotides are TGTGCCAGCAGTTACTTGCAGGGGGAATCGGAGCTGTTTTTT. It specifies CASSYLQGESELFF.

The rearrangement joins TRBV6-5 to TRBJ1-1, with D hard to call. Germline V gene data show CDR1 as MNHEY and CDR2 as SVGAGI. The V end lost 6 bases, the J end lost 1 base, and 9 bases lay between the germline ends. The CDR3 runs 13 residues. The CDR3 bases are TGTGCCAGCAGCCTACATCGGAACACTGAAGCTTTCTTT. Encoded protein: CASSLHRNTEAFF.

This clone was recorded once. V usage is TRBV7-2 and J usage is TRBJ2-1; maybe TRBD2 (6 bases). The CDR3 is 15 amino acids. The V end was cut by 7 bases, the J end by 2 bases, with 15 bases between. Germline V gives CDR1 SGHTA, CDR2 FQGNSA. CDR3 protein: CASTIGDSPYNEQFF. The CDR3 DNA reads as TGTGCCAGCACCATCGGGGACTCTCCCTACAATGAGCAGTTCTTC.

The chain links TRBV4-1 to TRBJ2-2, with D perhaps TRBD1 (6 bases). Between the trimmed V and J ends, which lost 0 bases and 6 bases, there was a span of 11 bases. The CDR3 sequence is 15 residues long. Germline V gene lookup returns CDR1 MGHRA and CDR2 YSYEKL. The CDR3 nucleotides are TGCGCCAGCAGCCAAGAGCCCCAGGGGCCCGGGGAGCTGTTTTTT. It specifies CASSQEPQGPGELFF.

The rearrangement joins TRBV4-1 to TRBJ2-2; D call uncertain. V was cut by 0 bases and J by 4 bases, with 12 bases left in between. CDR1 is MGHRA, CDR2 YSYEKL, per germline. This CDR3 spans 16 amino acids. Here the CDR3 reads CASSQDWGQRTGELFF. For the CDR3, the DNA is TGCGCCAGCAGCCAAGATTGGGGTCAACGCACCGGGGAGCTGTTTTTT.

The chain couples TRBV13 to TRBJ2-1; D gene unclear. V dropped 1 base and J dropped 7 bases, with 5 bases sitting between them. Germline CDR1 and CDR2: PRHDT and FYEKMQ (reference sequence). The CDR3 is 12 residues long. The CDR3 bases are TGTGCCAGCAGCTTAGTTGGGAATGAGCAGTTCTTC. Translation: CASSLVGNEQFF.

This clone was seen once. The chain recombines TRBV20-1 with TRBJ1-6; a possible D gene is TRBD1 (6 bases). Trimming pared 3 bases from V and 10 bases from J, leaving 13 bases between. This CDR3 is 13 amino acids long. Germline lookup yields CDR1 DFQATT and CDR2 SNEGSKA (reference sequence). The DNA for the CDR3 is TGCAGTGCTAGTAGCCAGGGGAGGTCACCCCTCCACTTT. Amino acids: CSASSQGRSPLHF.

Here the CDR3 DNA reads TGTGCCTGGAAGGTACCATGGCGTAGCTACGAGCAGTACTTC. This codes for CAWKVPWRSYEQYF. The V and J genes are TRBV30 and TRBJ2-7; D is undetermined. V gave up 4 bases and J gave up 3 bases, with 16 bases separating them. The CDR3 is made up of 14 amino acids. Germline CDR1 and CDR2: GTSNPN and SVGIG (reference sequence).

The CDR3 sequence is CASSLDTSGASTDTQYF. The CDR3 DNA follows: TGCGCCAGCAGCTTGGATACTAGCGGGGCTAGCACAGATACGCAGTATTTT. The chain carries TRBV5-1 and TRBJ2-3, with 10 bases aligning to TRBD2. The CDR3 spans 17 residues. In germline, CDR1 is SGHRS, CDR2 YFSETQ. The junction had 4 bases not matched to a gene; V was cut back by 0 bases and J by 0 bases. Filled out from reference TRBV5-1 and TRBJ2-3, the complete variable domain reads KAGVTQTPRYLIKTRGQQVTLSCSPISGHRSVSWYQQTPGQGLQFLFEYFSETQRNKGNFPGRFSGRQFSNSRSEMNVSTLELGDSALYLCASSLDTSGASTDTQYFGPGTRLTVL.